This T cell receptor beta chain appears in the sequencing data of a study of PD-1 blockade in classical Hodgkin lymphoma (dated by TCRdb to the early 2020s). With regard to the full study: Nivolumab dosing was 3 mg/kg intravenously every 2 weeks, continuing until either disease progression or unacceptable toxicity. To define a peripheral blood immune signature of response to PD-1 blockade in classical Hodgkin lymphoma, the study combined TCR beta sequencing with CyTOF.

The Qiagen DNeasy kit was used to extract genomic DNA both from unsorted PBMCs and from the negatively selected CD4+ and CD8+ fractions. Using primers that anneal to V and J segments, immunoSEQ multiplex PCR amplified the TCR beta CDR3 regions. A synthetic immune receptor repertoire was used to minimize amplification bias, and any remaining bias was removed computationally after sequencing. In the original analysis: Custom Python scripts were used to quantify repertoire diversity as the Shannon entropy index. Unsorted, CD4+ and CD8+ repertoires were analyzed separately, except for combined analyses in which CD4+ and CD8+ sequences were merged in silico. A clone was considered expanded if an increase in frequency of at least 2-fold after treatment relative to C1D1 was found, and a pseudocount of 0.5 was applied to clones undetected at baseline. Singleton clones were defined as clones with 0 or 1 copy at C1D1, and non-singleton clones were defined as clones with 2 or more copies. Clones expanded in unsorted samples were assigned a CD4+, CD8+ or unknown annotation through matching of protein sequences in sorted samples from the same patient. Wilcoxon tests were applied to paired samples to test diversity changes from C1D1 to C4D1. Not all clones reach the TCRdb copy of this immuneACCESS table, which keeps in-frame sequences only. Checked studies attribute under half of the gap to unresolved V genes and leave the rest unexplained. The V and J calls and clone size were taken over from that table, and D and trimming were inferred from the DNA. Within this sample are roughly 50,000 clones, with about nine tenths of them counted one time only. About 6.7% of the sample is in the top ten clones.

The sample's time point label, in plain terms: cycle 4 day 1 (C4D1), after more than five weeks of nivolumab. Every trial patient had relapsed after autologous stem cell transplantation, and cohorts A, B and C differed in prior brentuximab vedotin exposure. The trial cohort was composed of about 54 patients with relapsed/refractory classical Hodgkin lymphoma, for whom complete response, partial response or progressive disease was recorded as best overall response. Single-agent nivolumab was administered to trial patients in the multi-cohort phase II CheckMate 205 trial. An independent review committee assessed best overall response using the 2007 International Working Group response criteria. PBMCs from the trial were collected at three points: immediately before nivolumab initiation (C1D1), and during therapy at cycle 2 day 1 and cycle 4 day 1. Peripheral blood was collected in 8 mL Vacutainer Cell Preparation Tubes, from which PBMCs were isolated by centrifugation and then cryopreserved.

Overall study results and their limits: Baseline TCR diversity was reported to be lower in newly diagnosed patients than in healthy donors, and even lower in relapsed/refractory patients. Trial patients achieving complete response had baseline diversity similar to newly diagnosed patients, whereas partial responders and progressors had significantly lower diversity. By C4D1, a significant rise was seen in CD4+ TCR diversity but not in CD8+ TCR diversity (p=0.0027 vs p=0.16), and the rise was most apparent among complete responders (p=0.02). Patients starting nivolumab less than 1 year after ASCT had lower diversity and were excluded from later analyses to avoid confounding by immune reconstitution. The study covered only a single clinical trial cohort, and the causes of the repertoire differences, possibly disease activity or prior therapy, were still not defined.

About this clone: No cognate antigen has been identified for it. Base qualities are not recorded, but no much larger clone differs from it by a single base.

The CDR3 runs 19 residues from the cysteine to the phenylalanine. The kept DNA is CDR3 alone, 57 bases in frame from the first base. The material was peripheral blood mononuclear cells (PBMCs), obtained before the fourth cycle of nivolumab. The clonotype was recovered from a human donor with classical Hodgkin lymphoma. Recombination joined TRBV21-1 with TRBJ2-2; the table's D call, TRBD2, has no DNA check behind it. TRBV21-1 is an annotated pseudogene. The nucleotides are TGTGCCAGCAGCAAAGGTCCGGGACTAGCGGGAAGAGACACCGGGGAGCTGTTTTTT. Its coded protein is CASSKGPGLAGRDTGELFF.